These 21 T cell receptor beta chains were sequenced from one sample in a study of T cell responses to AZD1222 COVID-19 vaccine. Assay used: immunoSEQ multiplex PCR; TCRdb lists only in-frame clones, some missing. This sample yields roughly 91,000 clones, of which approximately 90% are seen a single time; around 3.1% belongs to the top ten. The sample here was peripheral blood, taken on day 0 of AZD1222 vaccination. Receptor source: an adult in good health.

CDR3 nucleotide sequence: TGTGCCAGCAGCACCCGGTCGGGGGGCCAGGGGGATGGCTACACCTTC. This translates into CASSTRSGGQGDGYTF. This chain connects TRBV7-2 to TRBJ1-2; 7 nucleotides agree with TRBD1. With V trimmed by 5 bases and J by 6 bases, 15 bases remained unmatched. This CDR3 spans 16 amino acids. Germline V gene lookup returns CDR1 SGHTA and CDR2 FQGNSA.

V usage is TRBV4-1 and J usage is TRBJ2-7; perhaps D is TRBD1 or TRBD2 (5 bases each). V lost 3 bases and J 3 bases, leaving 9 bases between the germline ends. This CDR3 is 13 amino acids long. Germline CDR1 is MGHRA and CDR2 is YSYEKL. The CDR3 spells CASSQGRNYEQYF. In DNA form, the CDR3 reads TGCGCCAGCAGCCAGGGACGGAACTACGAGCAGTACTTC.

The chain carries TRBV9 and TRBJ1-6; 10 bases fit TRBD1. Trimming took 2 bases from V and 7 from J; bases not matched to a gene: 6. The germline CDR1 and CDR2 sequences are SGDLS and YYNGEE. The CDR3 is made up of 16 amino acids. DNA for the CDR3: TGTGCCAGCAGCGTGGGTCGACAGGGGGCAAATTCACCCCTCCACTTT. It translates to CASSVGRQGANSPLHF.

The chain uses TRBV27 and TRBJ2-1; 8 positions match TRBD2. Germline CDR1 reads MNHEY; CDR2 reads SMNVEV (reference sequence). The CDR3 runs 15 residues. Trimming cost V 4 bases and J 8 bases; bases outside gene matches: 10. The CDR3 is CASSYLIAGGDEQFF. DNA of the CDR3: TGTGCCAGCAGTTATTTGATCGCGGGGGGTGATGAGCAGTTCTTC.

V and J are TRBV6-5 and TRBJ1-1; D unclear. Trimming cost V 6 bases and J 1 base, with 9 bases left between them. The CDR3 covers 13 residues. Germline assignment: CDR1 MNHEY and CDR2 SVGAGI. This CDR3 reads CASSSQPNTEAFF. The CDR3 bases are TGTGCCAGCAGCTCTCAGCCGAACACTGAAGCTTTCTTT.

The table lists this clone with a few counts. This chain links TRBV6-4 with TRBJ2-1; 7 bases map to TRBD2. V trimming: 2 bases; J trimming: 9 bases; junction bases outside the gene matches: 10. CDR1 is MRHNA, CDR2 SNTAGT, per germline. The CDR3 sequence is 15 residues long. As DNA, the CDR3 is TGTGCCAGCAGTGACGCGGCGGGGGACTACGGTGAGCAGTTCTTC. Translated, it gives CASSDAAGDYGEQFF.

The chain recombines TRBV7-2 with TRBJ1-4, with D hard to call. This CDR3 has 12 residues. The germline CDR1 and CDR2 sequences are SGHTA and FQGNSA. The ends were cut back, 1 base at V and 10 bases at J, with 7 bases in the middle. CDR3 DNA: TGTGCCAGCAGCTTAGACATTGGAAAACTGTTTTTT. Its translation: CASSLDIGKLFF.

This clone was observed once. This chain joins TRBV4-2 and TRBJ1-6; 8 bases align to TRBD1. Trimming took 6 bases from V and 5 from J; bases not matched to a gene: 6. Germline V gene lookup returns CDR1 LGHNA and CDR2 YNFKEQ. CDR3 size: 15 residues. The CDR3 coding sequence is TGTGCCAGCAGTCGACCGGGACAGGATAATTCACCCCTCCACTTT. It codes for CASSRPGQDNSPLHF.

This clone was counted once. The chain couples TRBV2 to TRBJ2-7; 10 nucleotides agree with TRBD1. The trim removed 7 bases at V and 2 bases at J, leaving 5 bases unmatched. The CDR3 covers 14 residues. CDR1 is SNHLY, CDR2 FYNNEI, per germline. The CDR3 loop is CASTRDRGPYEQYV. The CDR3 nucleotides are TGTGCCAGCACCCGGGACAGGGGCCCCTACGAGCAGTACGTC.

Turning to this clone: The junction and the germline gene differ at one end; a read error may be behind it. This chain uses TRBV5-1 with TRBJ2-5, with 9 bases identical to TRBD1. The CDR3 is 16 amino acids. From germline, CDR1 is SGHRS and CDR2 YFSETQ. CDR3 DNA sequence: TGTGCCAGCAGCCACGGACAGGGGAGGTGGCAAGAGACCCAGTACTTC. This encodes CASSHGQGRWQETQYF.

V is TRBV18 and J is TRBJ2-5, with 7 bases identical to TRBD2. V lost 0 bases to trimming and J lost 5 bases; unmatched junction nucleotides: 6. Germline-derived CDR1 and CDR2 are KGHSH and LQKENI. This CDR3 region has 15 residues. The chain's CDR3 is CASSPPAGARETQYF. The CDR3 DNA follows: TGTGCCAGCTCACCACCGGCGGGAGCTAGGGAGACCCAGTACTTC.

V and J are TRBV5-6 and TRBJ2-1, with D possibly called TRBD1 or TRBD2 (6 bases each). Trimming took 0 bases from V and 0 from J, leaving 13 bases between them. From germline, CDR1 is SGHDT and CDR2 YYEEEE. The CDR3 covers 17 residues. The CDR3 sequence is CASSLDPGAISYNEQFF. The CDR3, as DNA: TGTGCCAGCAGCTTGGACCCGGGGGCGATCTCCTACAATGAGCAGTTCTTC.

This clone was found a few times. J is TRBJ2-1 and V is TRBV6-2 or TRBV6-3; D possibly uses TRBD1 or TRBD2 (5 bases each). CDR1 is MNHEY, CDR2 SVGEGT, per germline. The CDR3 contains 14 residues. V lost 0 bases to trimming and J lost 6 bases, with 9 bases between them. CDR3: CASSYSGESNEQFF. CDR3 bases: TGTGCCAGCAGTTACTCGGGGGAGAGCAATGAGCAGTTCTTC.

This sequence joins TRBV7-8 and TRBJ1-1; 7 nucleotides match TRBD1. With V trimmed by 5 bases and J by 3 bases, 9 bases remained unmatched. Germline lookup yields CDR1 SGHVS and CDR2 FQNEAQ. This CDR3 is 15 amino acids long. The CDR3 nucleotides are TGTGCCAGCAGCCCCACGACAGGGCTCGACACTGAAGCTTTCTTT. Amino acids: CASSPTTGLDTEAFF. The variable domain in full, with the rest retrieved from reference TRBV7-8 and TRBJ1-1, is GAGVSQSPRYKVAKRGQDVALRCDPISGHVSLFWYQQALGQGPEFLTYFQNEAQLDKSGLPSDRFFAERPEGSVSTLKIQRTQQEDSAVYLCASSPTTGLDTEAFFGQGTRLTVV.

The chain joins TRBV15 to TRBJ1-2, with 7 bases that match TRBD1. The length of the CDR3 is 13 residues. V was pared by 5 bases and J by 10 bases, with 10 bases of the junction left unmatched. Germline V gene lookup returns CDR1 LNHNV and CDR2 YYDKDF (reference sequence). CDR3 coding DNA: TGTGCCACCAGCGGACAGGCTCAGAGCCTCTACACCTTC. This encodes CATSGQAQSLYTF.

The rearrangement joins TRBV6-5 to TRBJ2-3, with D perhaps TRBD1 or TRBD2 (5 bases each). This CDR3 spans 13 amino acids. Germline-derived CDR1 and CDR2 are MNHEY and SVGAGI. Trimming took off 5 bases at V and 1 base at J, with 7 bases between the two ends. The CDR3 here is CASSLGGTDTQYF. The CDR3 bases are TGTGCCAGCAGTCTGGGGGGCACAGATACGCAGTATTTT.

The chain joins TRBV11-2 to TRBJ2-7, with D tentatively TRBD2 (5 bases). V lost 1 base, J lost 0 bases, and 10 bases lay in between. The germline gives CDR1 SGHAT, CDR2 FQNNGV. The CDR3 sequence is 15 residues long. CDR3 in DNA: TGTGCCAGCAGCTTAGGGGAGCAAATCTCCTACGAGCAGTACTTC. This gives the protein CASSLGEQISYEQYF.

The V gene is TRBV12-5, the J gene TRBJ2-4; 10 nucleotides match TRBD2. The junction had 6 bases not matched to a gene; V was cut back by 0 bases and J by 4 bases. The CDR3 has 17 amino acids. The germline V gene encodes CDR1 LGHNT and CDR2 FRNRAP. CDR3 nucleotide sequence: TGTGCTAGTGGTTTGGTCATAGCGGGGGGCTTAAAAAACATTCAGTACTTC. Its translation: CASGLVIAGGLKNIQYF.

V is TRBV4-3 and J is TRBJ1-1; the D is unclear. This CDR3 is built from 15 residues. With 4 bases removed from V and 2 bases from J, the gap between germline ends came to 14 bases. Per germline, CDR1 LGHNA and CDR2 YSLEER. The CDR3 bases are TGCGCCAGCAGCCTATGGATGAACGTAAACACTGAAGCTTTCTTT. Protein product: CASSLWMNVNTEAFF.

V and J are TRBV7-3 and TRBJ2-2; TRBD1 matches 9 bases. The CDR3 is 14 residues long. V lost 10 bases, J lost 8 bases, and 11 bases stayed unmatched. Germline lookup yields CDR1 SGHTA and CDR2 FQGTGA. The CDR3 here is CATRRGQGTGELFF. As DNA, the CDR3 is TGTGCCACCCGCCGGGGACAGGGTACTGGGGAGCTGTTTTTT.

The J gene is TRBJ1-1, the V gene TRBV4-2, with unresolved D. Germline V gives CDR1 LGHNA, CDR2 YNFKEQ. The CDR3 covers 15 residues. Trimming took off 0 bases at V and 0 bases at J, with 8 bases between the two ends. CDR3 region: CASSQDVSMNTEAFF. CDR3 sequence (DNA): TGTGCCAGCAGCCAAGACGTCAGTATGAACACTGAAGCTTTCTTT.